The subject of this entry is one TCR beta chain. What it recognizes is unknown. TCR beta libraries were prepared from cDNA with unique molecular identifiers. Yield was roughly 0.5 million cDNA molecules from around 1 to 10 million T cells. TCRdb reanalysed the PCR reads using MiXCR and keeps one entry per CDR3 protein. Of 600,000 to 700,000 distinct CDR3 sequences listed, 55% to 70% are singletons. This CDR3 is built from 15 residues. With 3 bases clipped from V and 2 bases from J, the junction kept 6 bases outside the gene matches. Germline V gene data show CDR1 as SGHTA and CDR2 as FQGNSA. This sample stems from a study of post-analysis software for immune sequencing data. For the study at large: Multiple sclerosis in the patients followed relapsing-remitting, secondary progressive and progressive-relapsing courses.

Study-level findings and limits: By F measure, strong co-clustering occurred among samples prepared in the same batch. Controls significantly exceeded multiple sclerosis patients in normalized Chao1 diversity. TRBV segments more frequent in patients than in controls numbered a few and included TRBV5-6, TRBV5-1 and TRBV20-1.

V is TRBV7-2 and J is TRBJ2-5, with 7 bases fitting TRBD2. The receptor was derived from a girl aged 2 to 10 with multiple sclerosis. Sequenced sample: blood. Here the CDR3 reads CASSLAAGPQETQYF. The CDR3 bases are TGTGCCAGCAGCTTGGCAGCGGGACCGCAAGAGACCCAGTACTTC.